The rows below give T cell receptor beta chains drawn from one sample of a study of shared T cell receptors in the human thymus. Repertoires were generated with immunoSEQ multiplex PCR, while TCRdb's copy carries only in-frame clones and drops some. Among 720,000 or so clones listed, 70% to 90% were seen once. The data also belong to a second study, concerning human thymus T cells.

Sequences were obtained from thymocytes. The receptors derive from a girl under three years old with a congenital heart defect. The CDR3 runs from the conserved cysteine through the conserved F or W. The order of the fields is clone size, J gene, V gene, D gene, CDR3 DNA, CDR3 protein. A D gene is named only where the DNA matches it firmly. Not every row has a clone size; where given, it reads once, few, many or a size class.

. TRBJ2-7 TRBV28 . TGTGCCAGCAGTTCTATCGGACACCAGATACTGTCCTACGAGCAGTACTTC CASSSIGHQILSYEQYF
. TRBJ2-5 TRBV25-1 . TGTGCCAGCAGTACAGGGTTTTGGGAGACCCAGTACTTC CASSTGFWETQYF
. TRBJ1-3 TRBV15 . TGTGCCACCAGCAGAGGGATTCTGAGGACACCTGGAAACACCATATATTTT CATSRGILRTPGNTIYF
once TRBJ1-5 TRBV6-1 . TGTGCCAGCAGTGAAGCGCGGGGGAGCGATCAGCCCCAGCATTTT CASSEARGSDQPQHF
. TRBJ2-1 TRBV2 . TGTGCGGGGAGAGGGCCCTCCAATGAGCAGTTCTTC CAGRGPSNEQFF
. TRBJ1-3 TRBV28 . TGTGCCAGCAGTTTCCGAGCGACTACCCAGAACTCTGGAAACACCATATATTTT CASSFRATTQNSGNTIYF
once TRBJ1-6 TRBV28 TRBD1 TGTGCCAGCAGTTTAGGGACAGAGAATAATTCCCCCCTCCACTTT CASSLGTENNSPLHF
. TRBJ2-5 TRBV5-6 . TGTGCCAGCAGCTTGGATAAGGGGGAGACCCAGTACTTC CASSLDKGETQYF
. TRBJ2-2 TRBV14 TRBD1 TGTGCCAGCAGCCAAGGTCGAGGGGGCGAAAAGAATTTCTCCGGGGAGCTGTTTTTT CASSQGRGGEKNFSGELFF
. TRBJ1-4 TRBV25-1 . TGTGCCAGCAGTGAGACCACCGGGAATCCGCGCTTAAAACTGTTTTTT CASSETTGNPRLKLFF
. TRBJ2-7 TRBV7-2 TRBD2 TGTGCCAGCAGCCCTAAACCGGGACTAGCCTCCTACGAGCAGTACTTC CASSPKPGLASYEQYF
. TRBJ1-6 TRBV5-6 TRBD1 TGTGCCAGCAGCAACCGGGACAGCCACTATAATTCACCCCTCCACTTT CASSNRDSHYNSPLHF
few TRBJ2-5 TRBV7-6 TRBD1 TGTGCCCACCGGGACAGAAAAGAGACCCAGTACTTC CAHRDRKETQYF
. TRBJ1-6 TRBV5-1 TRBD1 TGCGCCAGCAGCTTGGGGGGGACAGGGGGACTCGGTTCACCCCTCCACTTT CASSLGGTGGLGSPLHF
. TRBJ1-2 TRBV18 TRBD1 TGTGCCAGCTCACCGCGCCGAAATGGACAGGTCCGGCCTAACTATGGCTACACCTTC CASSPRRNGQVRPNYGYTF
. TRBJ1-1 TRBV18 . TGTGCCAGCTCACCAAGCCCCGGGATGGGGAGGGACACTGAAGCTTTCTTT CASSPSPGMGRDTEAFF
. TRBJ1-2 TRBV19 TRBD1 TGTGCCAGTAGTATAAGGGACAGCATAAACTATGGCTACACCTTC CASSIRDSINYGYTF
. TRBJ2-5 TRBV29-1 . TGCAGCGTTCCTTGGGGGGATAGGGGCCGCCCCGGGGAGACCCAGTACTTC CSVPWGDRGRPGETQYF
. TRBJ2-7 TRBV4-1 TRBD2 TGCGCCAGCAGCCAAGATGGGGAGGGCGAGAACACCTACGAGCAGTACTTC CASSQDGEGENTYEQYF
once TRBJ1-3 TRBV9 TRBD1 TGTGCCAGCAGCGTAGGAACCCGGGACAGGGTGTATGCGTCTGGAAACACCATATATTTT CASSVGTRDRVYASGNTIYF
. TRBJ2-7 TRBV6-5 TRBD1 TGTGCCAGCAGTGCTGTACACAGGGGTGACGAGCAGTACTTC CASSAVHRGDEQYF
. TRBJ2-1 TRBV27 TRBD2 TGTGCCAGCCGGCAGCGGGGCAGCAATGAGCAGTTCTTC CASRQRGSNEQFF
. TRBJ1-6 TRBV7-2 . TGTGCCAGCAGCTTGTCCGGGGTTTATTCACCCCTCCACTTT CASSLSGVYSPLHF
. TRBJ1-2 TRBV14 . TGTGCCAGCAGCCAAGATGCCAGGGGCTTCTATGGCTACACCTTC CASSQDARGFYGYTF
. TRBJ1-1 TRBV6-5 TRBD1 TGTGCCAGCAGTTCCAACAGGGGATTCGCTGAAGCTTTCTTT CASSSNRGFAEAFF
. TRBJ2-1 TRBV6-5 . TGTGCCAGCAGTTACATGGGGAGCTCCTACAATGAGCAGTTCTTC CASSYMGSSYNEQFF
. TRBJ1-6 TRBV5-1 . TGCGCCAGCAGCTTGGCCTCGGAGTTAAAGAATAATTCACCCCTCCACTTT CASSLASELKNNSPLHF
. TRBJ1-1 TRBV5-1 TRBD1 TGCGCCAGCAGCTTGGCCAGGGGGGCCACTGAAGCTTTCTTT CASSLARGATEAFF
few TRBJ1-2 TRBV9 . TGTGCCAGCAGCAAAAGCCGGGGTAACTATGGCTACACCTTC CASSKSRGNYGYTF
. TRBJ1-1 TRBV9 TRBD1 TGTGCCAGCAGCGTAGAAGGTTCCGCGGACAGGATGAACACTGAAGCTTTCTTT CASSVEGSADRMNTEAFF
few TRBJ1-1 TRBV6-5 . TGTGCCAGCAGTTACTCGTGGCAGGGAAAGTCTGAAGCTTTCTTT CASSYSWQGKSEAFF
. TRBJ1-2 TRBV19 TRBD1 TGTGCCAGTACAAGAACAACAGGGGCTAACTATGGCTACACCTTC CASTRTTGANYGYTF
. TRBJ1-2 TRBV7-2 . TGTGCCAGCAGCTCAGACAGGCTTGGCTACACCTTC CASSSDRLGYTF
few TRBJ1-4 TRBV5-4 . TGTGCCAGCAGCCAAAAACTAACGGGACTGACTAATGAAAAACTGTTTTTT CASSQKLTGLTNEKLFF
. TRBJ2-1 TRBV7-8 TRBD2 TGTGCCAGCAGTTTTCCCAGGGGACGGACTAGCGGGGGGCCCCGGGTCTACAATGAGCAGTTCTTC CASSFPRGRTSGGPRVYNEQFF
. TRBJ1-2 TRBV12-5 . TGTGCTAGTGGTTGGGGGAGGAGCTACACCTTC CASGWGRSYTF
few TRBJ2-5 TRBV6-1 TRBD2 TGTGCCAGCAGTGACGCAAGGCGGGAGGAGACCCAGTACTTC CASSDARREETQYF
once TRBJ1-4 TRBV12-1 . TGTGCCAGCAGCTTCGAAAGGACAGGGGCGGACAGTGAGACTAATGAAAAACTGTTTTTT CASSFERTGADSETNEKLFF
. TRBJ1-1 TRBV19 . TGTGCCAGTAGTATAGCTGGGGGGTCTCTTTTCACGCGCACTGAAGCTTTCTTT CASSIAGGSLFTRTEAFF
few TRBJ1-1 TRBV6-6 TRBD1 TGTGCCAGCAGTTACTCCGTCCAGGGGGGCACTGAAGCTTTCTTT CASSYSVQGGTEAFF
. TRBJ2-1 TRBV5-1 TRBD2 TGCGCCAGCAGCCGATTAGCGGGGGGGCCTTACCATGAGCAGTTCTTC CASSRLAGGPYHEQFF
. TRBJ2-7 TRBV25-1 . TGTGCCAGCAGTGAGGGGGGTAGAATGGAGTCCTACGAGCAGTACTTC CASSEGGRMESYEQYF
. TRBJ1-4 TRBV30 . TGTGCCTGGAGAGATCCGGGGGTGCAAACGGCAACTAATGAAAAACTGTTTTTT CAWRDPGVQTATNEKLFF
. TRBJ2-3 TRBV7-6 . TGTGCCAGCAGCCCCCACGGCCCCTCCGACAGGGACTCCGGGACAGATACGCAGTATTTT CASSPHGPSDRDSGTDTQYF
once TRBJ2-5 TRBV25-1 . TGTGCCAGCAGGAAGCAAGATAAAGAGACCCAGTACTTC CASRKQDKETQYF
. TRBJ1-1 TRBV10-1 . TGCGCCAGCAGCTCGACTCTGAACACTGAAGCTTTCTTT CASSSTLNTEAFF
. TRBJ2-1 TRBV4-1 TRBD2 TGCGCCAGCCGAGCGGGGAGCTCCTACAATGAGCAGTTCTTC CASRAGSSYNEQFF
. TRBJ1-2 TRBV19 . TGTGCCAGTAGTCGGAGGAGTTCGAACTATGGCTACACCTTC CASSRRSSNYGYTF
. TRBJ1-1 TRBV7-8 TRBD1 TGTGCCAGCAGCCTGCTGACAGGGCCCCGACCTGAAGCTTTCTTT CASSLLTGPRPEAFF
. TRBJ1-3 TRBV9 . TGTGCCAGCAGCGTAGCCAGCTCTGGAAACACCATATATTTT CASSVASSGNTIYF
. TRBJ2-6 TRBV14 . TGTGCCAGCAGCCAGTCGGACAGAACTGGGGCCAACGTCCTGACTTTC CASSQSDRTGANVLTF